The sequence of this T cell receptor beta chain was determined in a study of cytomegalovirus exposure and HLA in healthy donors. Notes on the study in general: Reportedly, TCR beta sequences accurately predicted HLA-A and HLA-B alleles in most subjects. Analysis performed later showed TCR beta chains linked to HLA being more clonally expanded than equally common others.

In regard to this clone: Its antigen is not identified.

PCR used 60 Vbeta primers and 13 Jbeta primers. Sequencing was performed with immunoSEQ multiplex PCR; in TCRdb, only in-frame clones are kept and a portion is missing. The sample shows tens of thousands of clones, about 75% of them seen only once. The receptor was derived from a man in his sixties in good health and CMV-seropositive. Sequencing used PBMCs.

In DNA, the CDR3 is TGTGCCAGCAGCTCGGACAGGGAAAATGGCTACACCTTC. Translating gives CASSSDRENGYTF. This chain uses TRBV5-8 with TRBJ1-2, with TRBD1 matching over 8 bases. V lost 3 bases, J lost 6 bases, and 4 bases stayed unmatched. In germline, CDR1 is SGHTS, CDR2 YDEGEE. This CDR3 region has 13 residues.